This T cell receptor beta chain came from a study of monozygotic twins with inflammatory bowel disease. Remarks on this clonotype: What it binds is unknown.

General study findings and limits: Different T cell subtypes could not be distinguished.

TCRdb reprocessed the 5' RACE reads and stores each CDR3 protein as one record, lacking DNA. The sample totals approximately 380,000 distinct CDR3 sequences. The clonotype was recovered from a human donor with ulcerative colitis or Crohn's disease, or a healthy co-twin of an affected twin (not recorded which). Sequencing used blood.

CDR3 protein: CASSLLGRGHNEQFF. This rearrangement joins TRBV5-1 to TRBJ2-1; absent DNA, TCRdb's TRBD2 call cannot be checked. Germline-derived CDR1 and CDR2 are SGHRS and YFSETQ. This CDR3 is built from 15 residues.